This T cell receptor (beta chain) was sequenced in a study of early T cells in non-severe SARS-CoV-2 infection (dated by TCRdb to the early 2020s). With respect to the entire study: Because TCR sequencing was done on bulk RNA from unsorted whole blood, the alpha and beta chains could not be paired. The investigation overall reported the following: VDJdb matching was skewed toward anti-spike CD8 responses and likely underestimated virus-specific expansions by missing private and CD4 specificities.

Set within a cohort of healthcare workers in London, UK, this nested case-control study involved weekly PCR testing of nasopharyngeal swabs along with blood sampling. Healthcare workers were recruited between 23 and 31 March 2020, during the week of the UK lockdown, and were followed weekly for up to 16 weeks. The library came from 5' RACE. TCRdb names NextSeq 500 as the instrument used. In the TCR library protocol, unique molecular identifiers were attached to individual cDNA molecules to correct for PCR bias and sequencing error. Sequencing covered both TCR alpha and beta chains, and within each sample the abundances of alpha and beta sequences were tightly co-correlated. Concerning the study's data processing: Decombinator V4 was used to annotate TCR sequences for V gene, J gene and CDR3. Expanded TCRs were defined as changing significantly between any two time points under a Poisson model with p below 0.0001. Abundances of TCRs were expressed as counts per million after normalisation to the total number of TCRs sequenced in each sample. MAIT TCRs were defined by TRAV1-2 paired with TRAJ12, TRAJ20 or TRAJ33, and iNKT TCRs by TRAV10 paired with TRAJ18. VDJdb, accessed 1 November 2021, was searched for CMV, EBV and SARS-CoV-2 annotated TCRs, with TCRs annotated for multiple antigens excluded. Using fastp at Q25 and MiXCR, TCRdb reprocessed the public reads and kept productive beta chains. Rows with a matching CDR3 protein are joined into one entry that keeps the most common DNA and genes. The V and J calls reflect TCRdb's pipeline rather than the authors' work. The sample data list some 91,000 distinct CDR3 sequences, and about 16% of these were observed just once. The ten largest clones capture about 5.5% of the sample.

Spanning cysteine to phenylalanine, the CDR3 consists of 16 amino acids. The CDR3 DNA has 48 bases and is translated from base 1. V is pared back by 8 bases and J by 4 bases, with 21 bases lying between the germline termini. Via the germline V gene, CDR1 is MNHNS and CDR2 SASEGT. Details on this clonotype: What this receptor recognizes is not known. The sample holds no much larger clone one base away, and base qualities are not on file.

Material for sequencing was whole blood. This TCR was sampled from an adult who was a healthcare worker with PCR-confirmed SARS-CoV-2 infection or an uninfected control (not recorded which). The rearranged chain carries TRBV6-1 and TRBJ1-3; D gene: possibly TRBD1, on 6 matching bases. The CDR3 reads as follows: CASAFGTRIEGNTIYF. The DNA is TGTGCCAGCGCCTTTGGGACACGGATTGAAGGAAACACCATATATTTT.